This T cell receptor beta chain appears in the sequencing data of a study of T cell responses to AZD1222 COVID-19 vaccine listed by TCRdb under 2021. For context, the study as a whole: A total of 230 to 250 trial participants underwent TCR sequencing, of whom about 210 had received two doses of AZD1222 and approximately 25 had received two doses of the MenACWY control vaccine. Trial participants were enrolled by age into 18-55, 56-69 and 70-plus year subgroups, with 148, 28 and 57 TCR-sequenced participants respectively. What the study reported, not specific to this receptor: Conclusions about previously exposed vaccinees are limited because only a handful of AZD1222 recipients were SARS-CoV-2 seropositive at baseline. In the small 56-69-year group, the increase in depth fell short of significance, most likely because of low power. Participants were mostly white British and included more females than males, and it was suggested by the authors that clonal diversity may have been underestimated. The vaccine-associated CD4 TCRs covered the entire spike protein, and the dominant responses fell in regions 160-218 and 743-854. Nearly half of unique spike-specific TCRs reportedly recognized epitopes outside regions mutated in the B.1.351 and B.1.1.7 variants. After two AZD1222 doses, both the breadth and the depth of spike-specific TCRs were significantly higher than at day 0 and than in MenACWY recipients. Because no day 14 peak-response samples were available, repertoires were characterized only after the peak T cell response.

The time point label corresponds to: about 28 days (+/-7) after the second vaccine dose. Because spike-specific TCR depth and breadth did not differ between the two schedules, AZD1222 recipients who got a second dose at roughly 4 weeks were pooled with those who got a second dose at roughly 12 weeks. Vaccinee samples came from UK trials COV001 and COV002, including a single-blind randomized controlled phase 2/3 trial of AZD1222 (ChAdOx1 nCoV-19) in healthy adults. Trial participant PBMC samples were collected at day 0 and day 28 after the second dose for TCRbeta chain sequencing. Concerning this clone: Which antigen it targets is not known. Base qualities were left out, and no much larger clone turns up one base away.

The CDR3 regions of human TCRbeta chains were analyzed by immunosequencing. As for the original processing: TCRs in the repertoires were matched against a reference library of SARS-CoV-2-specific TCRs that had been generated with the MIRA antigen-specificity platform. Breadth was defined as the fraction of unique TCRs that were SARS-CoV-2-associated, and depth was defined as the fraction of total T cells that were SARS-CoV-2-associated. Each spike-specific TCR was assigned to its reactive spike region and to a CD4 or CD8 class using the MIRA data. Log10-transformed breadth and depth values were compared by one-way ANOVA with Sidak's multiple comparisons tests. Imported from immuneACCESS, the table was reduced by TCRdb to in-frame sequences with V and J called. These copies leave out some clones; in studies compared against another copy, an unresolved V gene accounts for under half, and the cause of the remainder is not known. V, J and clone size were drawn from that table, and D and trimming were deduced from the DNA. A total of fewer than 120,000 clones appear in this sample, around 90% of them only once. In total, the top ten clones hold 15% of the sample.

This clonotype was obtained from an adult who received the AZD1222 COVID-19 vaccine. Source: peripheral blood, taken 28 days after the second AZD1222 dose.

CDR3 region: CASSHPKIETQYF. DNA sequence: TGTGCCAGCAGCCACCCGAAGATAGAGACCCAGTACTTC. The chain couples TRBV28 to TRBJ2-5; no D segment can be confidently identified. CDR3 length: 13 amino acids, cysteine to phenylalanine. CDR3 DNA only is kept here, 39 bases in frame from base 1. Deletion took 6 bases off V and 4 bases off J, with a span of 12 bases between the germline ends. According to the germline V gene, CDR1 reads MDHEN and CDR2 reads SYDVKM. With all but the CDR3 taken from the reference TRBV28 and TRBJ2-5 genes, the full variable domain is: DVKVTQSSRYLVKRTGEKVFLECVQDMDHENMFWYRQDPGLGLRLIYFSYDVKMKEKGDIPEGYSVSREKKERFSLILESASTNQTSMYLCASSHPKIETQYFGPGTRLLVL.